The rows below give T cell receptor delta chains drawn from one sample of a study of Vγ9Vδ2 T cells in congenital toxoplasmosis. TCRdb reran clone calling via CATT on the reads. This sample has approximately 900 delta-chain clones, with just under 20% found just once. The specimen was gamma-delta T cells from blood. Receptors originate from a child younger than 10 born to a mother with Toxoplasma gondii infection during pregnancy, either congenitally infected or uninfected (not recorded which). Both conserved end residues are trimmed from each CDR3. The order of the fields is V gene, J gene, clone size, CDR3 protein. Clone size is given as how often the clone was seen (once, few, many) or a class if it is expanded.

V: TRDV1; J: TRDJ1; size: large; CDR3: ALGAPGGYSFDKLI
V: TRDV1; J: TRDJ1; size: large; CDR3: ALGENPLPSGQYSNGPTDKLI
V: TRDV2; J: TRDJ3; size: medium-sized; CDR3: ACDTLLGEGSWDTRQMF
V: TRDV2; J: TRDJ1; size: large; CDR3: ACADRGEADKLI
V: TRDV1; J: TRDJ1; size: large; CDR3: ALGEEGLFHWGGTDKLI
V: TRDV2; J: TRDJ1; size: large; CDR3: ACDPLGRREKLI
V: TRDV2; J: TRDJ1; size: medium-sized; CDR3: ACDPLGDIGRHKLI
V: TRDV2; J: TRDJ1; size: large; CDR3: ACDTVRTPTGGPTYTDKLI
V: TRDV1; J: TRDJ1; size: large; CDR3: ALDTGGRYTDKLI
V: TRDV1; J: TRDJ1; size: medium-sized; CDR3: ALGERLTLKYTDKLI
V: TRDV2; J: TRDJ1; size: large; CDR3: ACDPLVGLTDKLI
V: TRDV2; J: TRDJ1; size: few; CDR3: ACDTLLRAGEGSDKLI
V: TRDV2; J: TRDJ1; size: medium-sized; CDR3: ACDPLGTGGIQAEADKLI
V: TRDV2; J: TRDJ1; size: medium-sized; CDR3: ACDPLGTGGYGTDKLI
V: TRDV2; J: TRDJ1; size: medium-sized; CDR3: ACDTLTLTYTDKLI
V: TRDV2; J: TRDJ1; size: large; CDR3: ACDTVGVGGSSYTDKLI